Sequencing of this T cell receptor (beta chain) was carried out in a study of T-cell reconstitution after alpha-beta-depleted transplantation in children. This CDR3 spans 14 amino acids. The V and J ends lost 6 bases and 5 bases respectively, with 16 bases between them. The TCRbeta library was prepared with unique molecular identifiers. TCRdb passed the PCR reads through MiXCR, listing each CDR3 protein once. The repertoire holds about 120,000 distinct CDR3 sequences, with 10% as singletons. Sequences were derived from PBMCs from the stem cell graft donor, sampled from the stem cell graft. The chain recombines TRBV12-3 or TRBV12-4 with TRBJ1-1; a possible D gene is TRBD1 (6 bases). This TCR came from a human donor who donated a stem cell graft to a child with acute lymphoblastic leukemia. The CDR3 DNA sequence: TGTGCCAGCAGCCCAGGGACATTGGAGACTGAAGCTTTCTTT. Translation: CASSPGTLETEAFF.